This T cell receptor (beta chain) emerged from a study of T cell responses to AZD1222 COVID-19 vaccine. Study results and limitations: Only six AZD1222 recipients tested seropositive at baseline.

V gave up 1 base and J gave up 3 bases, with 19 bases separating them. Germline CDR1 reads SQVTM; CDR2 reads ANQGSEA. CDR3 length: 16 residues. A remark on this clone: What it recognizes is unknown.

Profiling relied on immunoSEQ multiplex PCR, and the TCRdb table lists in-frame clones only, not all of them. The table records 95,000 to 100,000 clones, roughly 90% of them present only once. V is TRBV29-1 and J is TRBJ2-7; a possible D gene is TRBD1 (6 bases). The material was peripheral blood, obtained 28 days after the second AZD1222 dose. This TCR was sampled from an adult who received the AZD1222 COVID-19 vaccine. This CDR3 is CSVEALRQGTVYEQYF. CDR3 coding DNA: TGCAGCGTTGAAGCCTTGAGGCAGGGGACGGTCTACGAGCAGTACTTC.